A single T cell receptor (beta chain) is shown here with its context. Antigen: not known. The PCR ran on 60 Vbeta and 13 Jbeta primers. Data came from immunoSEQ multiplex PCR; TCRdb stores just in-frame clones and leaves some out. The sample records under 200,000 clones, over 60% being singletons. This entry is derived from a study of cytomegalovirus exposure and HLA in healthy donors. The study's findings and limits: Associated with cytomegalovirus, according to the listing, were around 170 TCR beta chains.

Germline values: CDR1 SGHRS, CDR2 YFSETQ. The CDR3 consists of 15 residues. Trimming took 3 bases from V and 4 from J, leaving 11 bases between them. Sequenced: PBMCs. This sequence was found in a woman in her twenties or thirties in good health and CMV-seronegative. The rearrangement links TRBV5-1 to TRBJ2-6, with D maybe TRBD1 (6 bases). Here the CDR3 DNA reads TGCGCCAGCAGCTCTACAGGGTCCGGGGCCAACGTCCTGACTTTC. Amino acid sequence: CASSSTGSGANVLTF.